This TCR beta chain was documented in a study of blood T cells in healthy people across ages. General observations from the study: Possibly confounding the expanded clonotype changes was the fact that donor CMV status was unknown. Older individuals had lower TCR beta diversity per million T cells (the decline was roughly linear).

About this clonotype: Its antigen is not known.

CDR3 size: 16 residues. V dropped 0 bases and J dropped 6 bases, with 14 bases sitting between them. CDR1 LGHNA and CDR2 YSLEER come from the germline V gene. Next came a second PCR, run for about 7 to 12 cycles, which used a sample-barcoded 5' primer along with a J-beta primer mix. TCRdb fed the 5' RACE reads into MiXCR, producing one record per CDR3 protein. The repertoire holds 780,000 or so distinct CDR3 sequences, with roughly three fifths as singletons. Sequencing used blood. This rearrangement joins TRBV4-3 to TRBJ2-2; D is unresolved. This receptor was obtained from a man aged 35 to 55 in good health. This CDR3 is CASSQDWLVDSGELFF. CDR3 DNA sequence: TGCGCCAGCAGCCAAGATTGGCTAGTAGATTCCGGGGAGCTGTTTTTT.